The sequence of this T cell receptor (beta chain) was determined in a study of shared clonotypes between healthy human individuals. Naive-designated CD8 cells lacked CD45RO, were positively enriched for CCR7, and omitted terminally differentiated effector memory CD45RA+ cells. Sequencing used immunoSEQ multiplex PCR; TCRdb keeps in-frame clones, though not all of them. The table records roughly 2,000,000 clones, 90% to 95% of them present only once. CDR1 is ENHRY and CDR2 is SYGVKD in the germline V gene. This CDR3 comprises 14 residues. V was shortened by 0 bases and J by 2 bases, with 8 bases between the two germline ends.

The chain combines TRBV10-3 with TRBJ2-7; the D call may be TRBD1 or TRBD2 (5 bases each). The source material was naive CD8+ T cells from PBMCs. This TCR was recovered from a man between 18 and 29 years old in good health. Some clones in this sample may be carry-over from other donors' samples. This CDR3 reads CAISESGATYEQYF. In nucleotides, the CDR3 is TGTGCCATCAGTGAGTCCGGGGCCACCTACGAGCAGTACTTC.